The sequence of this T cell receptor (beta chain) was determined in a study of cytomegalovirus exposure and HLA in healthy donors. As for the study in general: Most genotyped donors, around four fifths of more than 300, had Caucasian-associated genetic ancestry. Regarding the study as a whole: HLA restriction was apparent for most CMV-associated TCR beta chains in a later analysis. Rare sequences made up most TCRs, while some public TCRs were found in many donors.

The ends were cut back, 0 bases at V and 1 base at J, with 8 bases in the middle. CDR3 length: 15 residues. The germline CDR1 and CDR2 sequences are SGHRS and YFSETQ. PCR employed 60 Vbeta and 13 Jbeta primers. This table comes from immunoSEQ multiplex PCR, and its TCRdb copy is limited to in-frame clones, with some not included. The data show approximately 52,000 clones, and the top ten clones hold more than 9%. Worth noting for this clone: Antigen unknown.

Material: PBMCs. This TCR was recovered from a woman aged 55-70 years in good health and CMV-seropositive. This sequence joins TRBV5-1 and TRBJ1-5; unclear D gene. The CDR3 is CASSLEHYSNQPQHF. In nucleotides, the CDR3 is TGCGCCAGCAGCTTGGAACATTACAGCAATCAGCCCCAGCATTTT.